The source of this T cell receptor beta chain is a study of blood T cell repertoires in COVID-19. Germline V gene lookup returns CDR1 MNHEY and CDR2 SVGAGI. The V gene lost 5 bases and the J gene lost 0 bases, with 11 bases spanning the gap. CDR3 length equals 14 residues. Authors' analysis steps: For nucleated cells, counts were estimated from reference gene primer amplification. Method: immunoSEQ multiplex PCR; TCRdb's copy keeps in-frame clones and lacks some. For V, J and clone size, that table is used; D and trimming come from the DNA. The top ten clones hold roughly 0.78% of a sample with about 420,000 clones, 70% to 90% of them seen once. During active infection, Seattle patients enrolled and were then monitored through disease.

Sequences were obtained from peripheral blood. The clonotype originates from a man aged 18 to 29 with COVID-19, enrolled during active disease. V and J are TRBV6-5 and TRBJ2-7; D gene unclear. CDR3 in amino acids: CASSPPGSSYEQYF. The CDR3, as DNA: TGTGCCAGCAGTCCCCCGGGTTCCTCCTACGAGCAGTACTTC.